This T cell receptor beta chain was captured by sequencing in a study of TIL therapy for anti-PD-1-resistant metastatic lung cancer. Study-level information: Tumors were harvested before any PD-1/PD-L1 blockade.

A note on this clone: The target antigen is unknown.

The immunoSEQ assay was v3. Sequencing depth was approximately 1.8 million read pairs for survey level, about 5-6 million for deep. Sequenced by immunoSEQ multiplex PCR; TCRdb stores in-frame clones only, minus some. The sample consists of around 15,000 clones, about 68% of them appearing once. The time point is: pre-treatment sample, taken before nivolumab and TIL therapy. Points from the study as a whole: TIL clonotype persistence in blood showed no apparent association with response.

CDR3 size: 16 residues. Looked up from germline, CDR1 is SGDLS and CDR2 is YYNGEE. Trimming removed 0 bases from V and 5 bases from J; junction bases left unmatched: 6. Specimen: blood, collected at baseline. The clonotype comes from a person between 30 and 80 years old with non-small cell lung cancer. The chain uses TRBV9 and TRBJ2-5; 11 bases match TRBD2. CDR3 sequence (DNA): TGTGCCAGCAGCGTAGCTAGCGGGGGGTCCAGGGAGACCCAGTACTTC. It is translated as CASSVASGGSRETQYF. The variable domain in full, completed from reference TRBV9 and TRBJ2-5, reads DSGVTQTPKHLITATGQRVTLRCSPRSGDLSVYWYQQSLDQGLQFLIQYYNGEERAKGNILERFSAQQFPDLHSELNLSSLELGDSALYFCASSVASGGSRETQYFGPGTRLLVL.